The entry that follows covers one T cell receptor beta chain sequence. The antigen it recognizes is unknown. Base qualities are not recorded, but no much larger clone differs from it by a single base. Taken from the germline V gene, the CDR1 and CDR2 loops are MNHEY and SVGAGI. V lost 4 bases and J lost 3 bases; the stretch between them is 9 bases long. Inclusive of the bounding cysteine and phenylalanine, the CDR3 is 14 residues long. Only the CDR3 part of the read is kept: 42 bases, read in frame from the first base. This sample is drawn from a study of ipilimumab plus nivolumab after autologous stem cell transplantation (dated by TCRdb to the early 2020s). Study-level background: Trial patients received a median of roughly 5 ipilimumab doses and about eight nivolumab doses. Patients in the trial were undergoing autologous transplant and had high-risk diffuse large B cell lymphoma, mature T cell lymphoma, or multiple myeloma. The intent-to-treat population of the trial was made up of about 37 patients. The DLBCL cohort included primary refractory and relapsed disease, with 18-month progression-free survival of approximately 87% and 28% respectively. Summary of the overall study and its limitations: Per the authors, a biologic rationale for further study of the post-transplant checkpoint inhibition approach was offered by T cell receptor repertoire, regulatory T cell phenotype and gut microbiota profiles. The authors concluded that, as post-transplant consolidation, combined checkpoint inhibition appeared tolerable.

The library came from the immunoSEQ multiplex PCR assay. Here the immuneACCESS table is served through TCRdb, limited to in-frame sequences with V and J called. Missing clones are a known gap in these copies; in checked studies unresolved V genes cover under half, and the rest lacks a known reason. Here the sample has 22,000 or so clones; roughly 69% occur a single time. The top ten hold 20% to 25% of the sample. Ipilimumab was given at 1 mg/kg intravenously on day 1 of selected weeks, and checkpoint therapy started 14 to 28 days after autologous transplant. Nivolumab was administered at 3 mg/kg intravenously on day 1 of weeks 1, 4, 7, 10, and every two weeks through week 26. This Phase Ib clinical trial tested ipilimumab plus nivolumab, a combined checkpoint inhibition, as consolidation after autologous stem cell transplantation.

The TCR sequence derives from a male donor with diffuse large B-cell lymphoma. The sequences come from PBMCs, collected in a trial of ipilimumab plus nivolumab as post-transplant consolidation. This receptor chain uses TRBV6-5 and TRBJ2-2; D gene: possibly TRBD1, on 5 matching bases. The CDR3 amino acid sequence is: CASSLRTYTGELFF. The DNA is TGTGCCAGCAGTTTACGGACATACACCGGGGAGCTGTTTTTT.